A single sample gave rise to the 18 T cell receptor beta chains below, sequenced in a study of blood T cells in healthy people across ages. A second PCR, run for roughly 6 to 11 cycles, used a sample-barcoded 5' primer plus a J-beta primer mix. TCRdb recomputed calls from the 5' RACE reads with MiXCR, one row per CDR3 protein. The sample records 550,000 to 750,000 distinct CDR3 sequences, around 20% being singletons. Sequencing was done on a sample of blood. The source of these receptors is a man aged 65 to 85 in good health.

The V and J genes are TRBV21-1 and TRBJ2-7. TRBV21-1 is annotated as a pseudogene. The CDR3 consists of 18 residues. This chain's CDR3 is CASSKSVLGNPVSYEQYF. Written as DNA, the CDR3 is TGTGCCAGCAGCAAATCCGTATTAGGTAACCCCGTCTCCTACGAGCAGTACTTC.

This clonotype was seen only a few times. This rearrangement joins TRBV2 to TRBJ2-6; 8 bases are shared with TRBD1. The length of the CDR3 is 16 residues. Germline V gene sequence: CDR1 SNHLY, CDR2 FYNNEI. The trim removed 4 bases at V and 1 base at J, leaving 3 bases unmatched. For the CDR3, the DNA is TGTGCCAGCAGTGCCGACAGGGGATCTGGGGCCAACGTCCTGACTTTC. It encodes CASSADRGSGANVLTF.

V gene TRBV21-1 combines with J gene TRBJ2-4; TRBD2 is the table's D call, not checked against the DNA. TRBV21-1 is an annotated pseudogene. This CDR3 has 16 amino acids. CDR3 amino acids: CASSILAGALKNIQYF. The CDR3 DNA reads as TGTGCCAGCAGCATTCTAGCGGGAGCCCTCAAAAACATTCAGTACTTC.

This clonotype was observed a few times. The chain combines TRBV27 with TRBJ1-4, with D tentatively TRBD1 (5 bases). The CDR3 is made up of 14 amino acids. V lost 0 bases and J 8 bases, leaving 10 bases between the germline ends. Germline V gene sequence: CDR1 MNHEY, CDR2 SMNVEV (reference sequence). As DNA, the CDR3 is TGTGCCAGCAGTTTATCCGGGGACGGGGAAAAACTGTTTTTT. This gives the protein CASSLSGDGEKLFF.

At least ten counts were recorded for this clonotype. The chain employs TRBV4-3 and TRBJ2-5; unclear D gene. V lost 0 bases to trimming and J lost 9 bases, with 8 bases between them. The CDR3 has 12 amino acids. Germline values: CDR1 LGHNA, CDR2 YSLEER. CDR3 nucleotides: TGCGCCAGCAGCCAAGAGGTCGGACCCCAGTACTTC. Translating it yields CASSQEVGPQYF.

For the CDR3, the DNA is TGCAGTGCTAATCCGGGCCGCTCCTACGAGCAGTACTTC. Protein: CSANPGRSYEQYF. The chain couples TRBV20-1 to TRBJ2-7; no clear D. The CDR3 is 13 residues long. Between the trimmed V and J ends, which lost 4 bases and 0 bases, there was a span of 10 bases. Germline values: CDR1 DFQATT, CDR2 SNEGSKA (reference sequence).

This chain joins TRBV3-1 and TRBJ2-1, with D possibly TRBD2 on 5 matching bases. Near its end, the DNA agrees better with TRBJ2-7, so the J call may be wrong. The CDR3 covers 14 residues. CDR1 LGHDT and CDR2 YNNKEL come from the germline V gene (reference sequence). In nucleotides, the CDR3 is TGTGCCAGCAGCCAGACTCTGACTACCTACGAGCAGTACTTC. This translates into CASSQTLTTYEQYF.

This clonotype has more than one count but fewer than ten. The chain recombines TRBV29-1 with TRBJ2-5, with D maybe TRBD2 (5 bases). The better agreement between TRBJ2-7 and the DNA end casts doubt on the J call. The CDR3 covers 13 residues. The V gene's germline CDR1 is SQVTM and CDR2 ANQGSEA. The CDR3 coding sequence is TGCAGCGTTTCGTCAACTAGTACGGGCGAGCAGTACTTC. Encoded protein: CSVSSTSTGEQYF.

The rearrangement joins TRBV12-3 or TRBV12-4 to TRBJ2-5; a possible D gene is TRBD2 (7 bases). CDR3 length: 13 amino acids. V was trimmed by 5 bases and J by 3 bases, leaving 10 bases between them. The CDR3 loop reads CASSRGGKETQYF. The CDR3 DNA sequence: TGTGCCAGCAGTAGGGGGGGAAAAGAGACCCAGTACTTC.

Regarding this clonotype: A clone one base away is much larger, so this may be a read error. This chain links TRBV7-9 with TRBJ2-5; tentative D call: TRBD2 (6 bases). There are 12 residues in the CDR3. Trimming took 6 bases from V and 9 from J, leaving 14 bases between them. Per germline, CDR1 SEHNR and CDR2 FQNEAQ (reference sequence). CDR3 DNA: TGTGCCAGCAGTCTAATTGGGGAGGCCCAGTACTTC. Residues: CASSLIGEAQYF. Combining the CDR3 with reference TRBV7-9 and TRBJ2-5 gives the whole variable domain DTGVSQNPRHKITKRGQNVTFRCDPISEHNRLYWYRQTLGQGPEFLTYFQNEAQLEKSRLLSDRFSAERPKGSFSTLEIQRTEQGDSAMYLCASSLIGEAQYFGPGTRLLVL.

This clonotype was observed a handful of times. The genes are TRBV20-1 and TRBJ2-7; a weak D match, TRBD1 (5 bases). Germline loops: CDR1 DFQATT, CDR2 SNEGSKA (reference sequence). This CDR3 contains 13 residues. V was trimmed by 3 bases and J by 7 bases, leaving 16 bases between them. CDR3 protein: CSASKGAAMEQYF. The CDR3 DNA reads as TGCAGTGCTAGCAAAGGGGCGGCGATGGAGCAGTACTTC.

The genes are TRBV4-1 and TRBJ1-4, with no clear D. The CDR3 is made up of 15 amino acids. Germline values: CDR1 MGHRA, CDR2 YSYEKL. V was clipped by 4 bases and J by 0 bases, with 9 bases between them. The CDR3 DNA follows: TGCGCCAGCAGCCCCGGGGTCTCAACTAATGAAAAACTGTTTTTT. This gives the protein CASSPGVSTNEKLFF.

The V gene is TRBV20-1, the J gene TRBJ2-5; D possibly corresponds to TRBD2 (5 bases). The germline V gene has CDR1 DFQATT and CDR2 SNEGSKA (reference sequence). V dropped 5 bases and J dropped 5 bases, with 21 bases sitting between them. This CDR3 is 15 amino acids long. The CDR3 DNA reads as TGCAGTGCTGCCCATAAAGGACTCCATAGGGAGACCCAGTACTTC. Its translation is CSAAHKGLHRETQYF.

This chain uses TRBV20-1 with TRBJ2-3; TRBD1 agrees at 8 bases. Germline V CDR1 and CDR2: DFQATT, SNEGSKA (reference sequence). The CDR3 length is 13 residues. Unmatched junction bases numbered 9, after V lost 5 bases and J lost 8 bases. The CDR3: CSASDRGAGTQYF. The DNA of the CDR3 is TGCAGTGCTTCCGACAGGGGCGCGGGTACGCAGTATTTT.

The J gene is TRBJ1-1, the V gene TRBV11-3; D is unresolved. V lost 0 bases, J lost 8 bases, and 7 bases lay in between. Germline V lookup: CDR1 SGHNT, CDR2 YENEEA. The CDR3 contains 12 residues. CDR3 coding DNA: TGTGCCAGCAGCTTAGACACGGGGGAAGCTTTCTTT. Protein: CASSLDTGEAFF.

This clonotype has a handful of counts. The rearrangement uses TRBV7-9 and TRBJ2-1; D is unclear. The CDR3 has 14 residues. Per the germline V gene, CDR1 is SEHNR and CDR2 is FQNEAQ (reference sequence). V dropped 5 bases and J dropped 0 bases, with 8 bases sitting between them. DNA for the CDR3: TGTGCCAGCAGCCGGACGGACTCCTACAATGAGCAGTTCTTC. It encodes CASSRTDSYNEQFF.

This rearrangement joins TRBV7-6 to TRBJ2-5, with 8 bases that match TRBD2. In germline, CDR1 is SGHVS, CDR2 FNYEAQ. This CDR3 has 14 amino acids. Trimming cost V 6 bases and J 5 bases; bases outside gene matches: 8. CDR3 in amino acids: CASSYSGREETQYF. The DNA for the CDR3 is TGTGCCAGCAGTTACAGCGGGAGAGAGGAGACCCAGTACTTC.

The rearrangement uses TRBV9 and TRBJ2-7, with 10 bases identical to TRBD2. The CDR3 contains 19 residues. J was trimmed by 0 bases and V by 1 base; bases with no gene match: 13. Germline V gene lookup returns CDR1 SGDLS and CDR2 YYNGEE. The CDR3 DNA sequence: TGTGCCAGCAGCGTACTACGGCGTGGGCTAGCGGGAGACTCCTACGAGCAGTACTTC. This translates into CASSVLRRGLAGDSYEQYF. Full variable domain (outside the CDR3, taken from reference TRBV9 and TRBJ2-7): DSGVTQTPKHLITATGQRVTLRCSPRSGDLSVYWYQQSLDQGLQFLIQYYNGEERAKGNILERFSAQQFPDLHSELNLSSLELGDSALYFCASSVLRRGLAGDSYEQYFGPGTRLTVT.